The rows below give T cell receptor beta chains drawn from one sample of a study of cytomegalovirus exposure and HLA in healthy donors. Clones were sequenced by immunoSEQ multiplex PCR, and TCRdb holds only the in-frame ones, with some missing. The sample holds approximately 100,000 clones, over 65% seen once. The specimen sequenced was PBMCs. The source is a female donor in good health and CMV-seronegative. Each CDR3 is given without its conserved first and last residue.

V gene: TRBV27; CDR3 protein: ASSPGQGGGQPQH
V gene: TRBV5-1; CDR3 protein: ASSRSGGSAYEQY
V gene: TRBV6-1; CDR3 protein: ASSEQGGSGAF
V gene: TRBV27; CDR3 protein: ASSFSQGLNTEAF
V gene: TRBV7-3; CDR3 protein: ASSNSGGEQF
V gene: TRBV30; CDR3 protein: AFQGGQYEQY
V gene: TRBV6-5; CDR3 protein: ASSYSRATSSYEQY
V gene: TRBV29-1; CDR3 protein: SVEVRGGIRGYEQY
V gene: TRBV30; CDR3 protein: AWERGGRGTQY
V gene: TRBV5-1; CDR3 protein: ASSPGAGGAYEQY
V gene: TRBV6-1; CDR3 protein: ASSEGRGRTFYNEQF
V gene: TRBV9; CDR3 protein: ASSVEYRGDIGEQF
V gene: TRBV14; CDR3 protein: ASSQTGRSGYT
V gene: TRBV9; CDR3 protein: ASSVSSSGINNEQF
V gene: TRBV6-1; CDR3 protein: ASSERVAGAPTDTQY
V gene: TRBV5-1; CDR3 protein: ASSLGGGLKETQY
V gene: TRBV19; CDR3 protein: ASSPTSGGINEQF
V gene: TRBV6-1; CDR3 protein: ASTLSGNQPQH
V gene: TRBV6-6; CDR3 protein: ASSYPDRGPGGAF
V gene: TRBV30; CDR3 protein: AWTTGNTEAF